The sample holds a few counts of the clone carrying this TCR beta chain. Its antigen is as yet unknown. The sample is drawn from a study of T-cell memory formation after mild COVID-19. Looked up from germline, CDR1 is SNHLY and CDR2 is FYNNEI. CDR3 length: 14 residues. V lost 3 bases and J 2 bases, leaving 8 bases between the germline ends. TCRdb independently ran MiXCR on the 5' RACE reads; one entry per CDR3 protein. There are about 500,000 distinct CDR3 sequences in the sample; over 20% occur only once, and approximately 12% lies in the top ten. Study conclusions and caveats: Later expanders leaned toward CD4+, whereas clones contracting from day 15 to 85 were balanced CD4/CD8. Whether day 37 second-wave clones are SARS-CoV-2-specific was not confirmed.

The chain carries TRBV2 and TRBJ2-1; D unresolved. Sample: PBMCs or a T cell subset sorted from them (not recorded which). This sequence originates from an adult woman who had mild COVID-19 (a few samples of this study predate the infection). Cell type and time point are not known. CDR3 in DNA: TGTGCCAGCAGTGAGTCACTGCCCTACAATGAGCAGTTCTTC. It translates to CASSESLPYNEQFF.